Below, 7 T cell receptor beta chains from the same sample are listed, as sequenced in a study of cytomegalovirus exposure and HLA in healthy donors. Primers: 60 Vbeta forward and 13 Jbeta reverse. The data were produced by immunoSEQ multiplex PCR, yet TCRdb's version contains in-frame clones alone and is incomplete. The sample contains 200,000 to 250,000 clones, roughly three quarters of which appear only once. The specimen sequenced was PBMCs. Receptors originate from a man aged 45-65 years in good health and CMV-seronegative.

The chain uses TRBV10-3 and TRBJ2-3, with D perhaps TRBD1 (5 bases). Trimming left V 4 bases short and J 1 base short, with 9 bases between. The CDR3 is 14 residues long. Germline CDR1 is ENHRY and CDR2 is SYGVKD. The CDR3 reads CAISVAGRTDTQYF. As DNA, the CDR3 is TGTGCCATCAGTGTGGCAGGGCGCACAGATACGCAGTATTTT.

The chain uses TRBV5-5 and TRBJ1-2; 8 bases align to TRBD1. CDR3 length equals 13 residues. V lost 9 bases, J lost 3 bases, and 7 bases stayed unmatched. Germline V gene data show CDR1 as SGHKS and CDR2 as YYEKEE (reference sequence). The CDR3 DNA reads as TGTGCCACCTCGACAGGGGACGACTATGGCTACACCTTC. It specifies CATSTGDDYGYTF.

The rearrangement uses TRBV9 and TRBJ1-2; D gene ambiguous. V was trimmed by 3 bases and J by 4 bases, leaving 10 bases between them. CDR3 length: 13 residues. Germline loops: CDR1 SGDLS, CDR2 YYNGEE. CDR3 protein: CASSGRSFYGYTF. The CDR3 bases are TGTGCCAGCAGCGGGCGGTCCTTCTATGGCTACACCTTC.

The chain joins TRBV6-5 to TRBJ1-2, with 11 bases matching TRBD1. CDR1 and CDR2 (germline): MNHEY, SVGAGI. Losses at the gene ends were 2 bases for V and 4 bases for J; bases not matched to a gene: 6. CDR3 length: 16 amino acids. DNA for the CDR3: TGTGCCAGCAGTTACACCCGGACAGGGGGCGGCTATGGCTACACCTTC. This codes for CASSYTRTGGGYGYTF.

The chain uses TRBV5-1 and TRBJ2-2; the match to TRBD1 covers 7 bases. Germline CDR1 SGHRS, CDR2 YFSETQ. The CDR3 has 15 residues. V was pared by 4 bases and J by 2 bases, with 5 bases of the junction left unmatched. The CDR3 nucleotides are TGCGCCAGCAGCGTGACAGGGAAAAACACCGGGGAGCTGTTTTTT. This encodes CASSVTGKNTGELFF.

The gene calls are TRBV28 and TRBJ2-1; D may be TRBD2 (7 bases). V lost 2 bases, J lost 10 bases, and 21 bases lay in between. The CDR3 is made up of 16 amino acids. The germline V gene has CDR1 MDHEN and CDR2 SYDVKM. The CDR3 region is CASSLKGGAGVGEQFF. The CDR3, as DNA: TGTGCCAGCAGTTTAAAGGGGGGTGCGGGAGTGGGGGAGCAGTTCTTC.

J is TRBJ2-2 and V is TRBV2; TRBD2 matches at 11 bases. V gave up 10 bases and J gave up 2 bases; unmatched junction bases: 6. There are 15 residues in the CDR3. Germline CDR1 SNHLY, CDR2 FYNNEI. CDR3 sequence (DNA): TGTGCCACCAAAACTAGCGGGAGCAACACCGGGGAGCTGTTTTTT. It encodes CATKTSGSNTGELFF.